The 23 T cell receptor beta chains in this list originate from one sample, sequenced in a study of control samples from healthy donors and cancer patients. Sequencing was performed with immunoSEQ multiplex PCR; in TCRdb, only in-frame clones are kept and a portion is missing. The sample holds roughly 100,000 clones; 92% are singletons and the top ten take 2% to 3%. The sequenced sample was blood. The receptors here all came from a young woman in good health.

The table lists this clone with a count of one. V is TRBV4-1 and J is TRBJ2-1; 9 nucleotides match TRBD2. V gave up 0 bases and J gave up 9 bases; unmatched junction bases: 9. From germline, CDR1 is MGHRA and CDR2 YSYEKL. The CDR3 runs to 16 residues. CDR3 in amino acids: CASSQEGSGSVSEQFF. The CDR3, as DNA: TGCGCCAGCAGCCAAGAGGGTAGCGGGAGTGTGAGTGAGCAGTTCTTC.

The chain is built from TRBV28 and TRBJ2-7; D is unresolved. The V gene lost 6 bases and the J gene lost 0 bases, with 30 bases spanning the gap. From germline, CDR1 is MDHEN and CDR2 SYDVKM. The CDR3 sequence is 20 residues long. CDR3 sequence (DNA): TGTGCCAGCAGCCGGGTCCAAACATCGAATCGACCCAAGAGCTCCTACGAGCAGTACTTC. Translating gives CASSRVQTSNRPKSSYEQYF. Full variable domain (rest looked up from reference TRBV28 and TRBJ2-7): DVKVTQSSRYLVKRTGEKVFLECVQDMDHENMFWYRQDPGLGLRLIYFSYDVKMKEKGDIPEGYSVSREKKERFSLILESASTNQTSMYLCASSRVQTSNRPKSSYEQYFGPGTRLTVT.

This chain connects TRBV6-4 to TRBJ2-1, with D possibly matching TRBD2 (7 bases). The CDR3 length is 14 residues. Trimming stripped 4 bases from V and 6 bases from J, with 13 bases between. The germline V gene has CDR1 MRHNA and CDR2 SNTAGT. CDR3 bases: TGTGCCAGCAGTGGTCCAGGGGAGGGCAATGAGCAGTTCTTC. This translates into CASSGPGEGNEQFF.

The rearrangement joins TRBV18 to TRBJ2-7; 7 bases fit TRBD2. CDR1 is KGHSH, CDR2 LQKENI, per germline. V shed 1 base, J shed 7 bases, and the junction held 10 bases outside the gene matches. This CDR3 spans 15 amino acids. CDR3 sequence: CASSPLFLAAREQYF. The CDR3 DNA follows: TGTGCCAGCTCACCACTTTTCCTAGCGGCTCGGGAGCAGTACTTC.

This clone was detected a few times. This rearrangement joins TRBV11-1 to TRBJ2-1; D is possibly TRBD1 (5 bases). The CDR3 has 12 residues. The V end lost 5 bases, the J end lost 8 bases, and 10 bases lay between the germline ends. CDR1 SGHAT and CDR2 FQDESV come from the germline V gene (reference sequence). CDR3 region: CASSQATDEQFF. The CDR3 DNA reads TGTGCCAGCAGCCAAGCGACAGATGAGCAGTTCTTC.

The rearrangement joins TRBV6-4 to TRBJ1-6; D not certain. V was pared by 5 bases and J by 6 bases, with 8 bases between. Germline V CDR1 and CDR2: MRHNA, SNTAGT. CDR3 length: 13 residues. The CDR3 DNA follows: TGTGCCAGCAGTACCCAGATTAATTCACCCCTCCACTTT. Its translation: CASSTQINSPLHF.

The chain links TRBV3-1 (or the pseudogene TRBV3-2) to TRBJ2-2, with a tentative D call TRBD2 (5 bases). The CDR3 sequence is 13 residues long. Trimming pared 4 bases from V and 6 bases from J, leaving 9 bases between. CDR1 LGHDT and CDR2 YNNKEL come from the germline V gene (reference sequence). CDR3 region: CASSLGIPGELFF. CDR3 nucleotides: TGTGCCAGCAGCCTCGGGATTCCCGGGGAGCTGTTTTTT.

This clone has a single count. The chain links TRBV27 to TRBJ2-7; 8 bases map to TRBD1. Germline lookup yields CDR1 MNHEY and CDR2 SMNVEV (reference sequence). The J segment lost 3 bases and the V segment lost 4 bases, leaving 11 bases of the junction unmatched. CDR3 length equals 16 residues. The CDR3 loop reads CASSSTLRTGSYEQYF. The CDR3 DNA is TGTGCCAGCAGTTCTACCCTTCGGACAGGGAGCTACGAGCAGTACTTC.

In nucleotides, the CDR3 is TGTGCCTGGAGTGTACAGATGAACACTGAAGCTTTCTTT. Translating gives CAWSVQMNTEAFF. V is TRBV30 and J is TRBJ1-1; D is uncertain. With 0 bases removed from V and 0 bases from J, the gap between germline ends came to 5 bases. This CDR3 is 13 amino acids long. CDR1 and CDR2 from the germline V gene are GTSNPN and SVGIG (reference sequence).

This clone was counted once. J is TRBJ1-1 and V is TRBV29-1, with a weak D call TRBD1 (5 bases). Germline CDR1 reads SQVTM; CDR2 reads ANQGSEA. The CDR3 length is 10 residues. V lost 4 bases, J lost 10 bases, and 10 bases lay in between. CDR3 DNA: TGCAGCGTTGCGGGGGGGAGAGCTTTCTTT. This sequence encodes CSVAGGRAFF.

This clone has a handful of counts. The chain is built from TRBV14 and TRBJ1-1; D unclear. Germline assignment: CDR1 SGHDN and CDR2 FVKESK. The CDR3 length is 13 residues. Trimming shortened V by 1 base and J by 1 base, and 4 bases separated the two germline ends. The CDR3 loop is CASSQGGNTEAFF. The CDR3 region has the DNA TGTGCCAGCAGCCAAGGGGGGAACACTGAAGCTTTCTTT.

The table lists this clone with a few counts. The V gene is TRBV3-1 (or the pseudogene TRBV3-2), the J gene TRBJ1-6; D not resolved. This CDR3 is 15 amino acids long. Between the trimmed V and J ends, which lost 1 base and 8 bases, there was a span of 12 bases. The germline V gene encodes CDR1 LGHDT and CDR2 YNNKEL (reference sequence). The CDR3 DNA reads as TGTGCCAGCAGCCAAGTTAAAGCTCCACATTCACCCCTCCACTTT. Translation: CASSQVKAPHSPLHF.

This rearrangement joins TRBV21-1 to TRBJ2-2. TRBV21-1 is listed as a pseudogene. The CDR3 loop spans 12 amino acids. The CDR3 nucleotides read TGTGCCAGCAGCAGTGATACCGGGGAGCTGTTTTTT. It codes for CASSSDTGELFF.

J is TRBJ2-7 and V is TRBV7-2; D remains ambiguous. The CDR3 has 14 residues. V lost 1 base, J lost 2 bases, and 9 bases lay in between. Looked up from germline, CDR1 is SGHTA and CDR2 is FQGNSA. CDR3 sequence: CASSLVAVTYEQYF. The CDR3 DNA reads TGTGCCAGCAGCTTAGTGGCGGTGACCTACGAGCAGTACTTC.

CDR3 amino acids: CASKGLATAGELFF. The CDR3 DNA follows: TGTGCCAGCAAGGGACTAGCGACCGCCGGGGAGCTGTTTTTT. The chain carries TRBV27 and TRBJ2-2; 10 bases map to TRBD2. J gave up 6 bases and V 7 bases, and 5 bases lay outside the gene matches. The CDR3 is 14 amino acids. Germline assignment: CDR1 MNHEY and CDR2 SMNVEV (reference sequence).

This rearrangement joins TRBV9 to TRBJ2-1; 10 nucleotides line up with TRBD2. The junction had 10 bases not matched to a gene; V was cut back by 3 bases and J by 10 bases. The CDR3 is made up of 15 amino acids. In germline, CDR1 is SGDLS, CDR2 YYNGEE. The CDR3 DNA is TGTGCCAGCAGCGCCTCCGGGACTAGCGCCAGGGAGCAGTTCTTC. Its protein is CASSASGTSAREQFF. The entire variable domain, with the rest obtained from reference TRBV9 and TRBJ2-1, is as follows: DSGVTQTPKHLITATGQRVTLRCSPRSGDLSVYWYQQSLDQGLQFLIQYYNGEERAKGNILERFSAQQFPDLHSELNLSSLELGDSALYFCASSASGTSAREQFFGPGTRLTVL.

J is TRBJ2-1 and V is TRBV19; no clear D gene. The germline V gene encodes CDR1 LNHDA and CDR2 SQIVND (reference sequence). Trimming pared 9 bases from V and 0 bases from J, leaving 9 bases between. The CDR3 consists of 13 residues. This chain's CDR3 is CARISSSYNEQFF. The DNA of the CDR3 is TGTGCCAGGATTTCAAGCTCCTACAATGAGCAGTTCTTC.

The chain carries TRBV28 and TRBJ1-4; D call uncertain. The CDR3 runs to 11 residues. V was trimmed by 6 bases and J by 6 bases, leaving 5 bases between them. Germline V gives CDR1 MDHEN, CDR2 SYDVKM. CDR3 residues: CASSLYEKLFF. CDR3 nucleotides: TGTGCCAGCAGCCTTTATGAAAAACTGTTTTTT.

The J gene is TRBJ1-1, the V gene TRBV6-6, with D unresolved. The CDR3 is 16 residues long. V lost 0 bases to trimming and J lost 1 base, with 12 bases between them. Germline V gene lookup returns CDR1 MNHNY and CDR2 SVGAGI (reference sequence). The CDR3 DNA reads as TGTGCCAGCAGTTACTCGGTGGAGGGATCGAACACTGAAGCTTTCTTT. Translating it yields CASSYSVEGSNTEAFF.

J is TRBJ2-7 and V is TRBV21-1. TRBV21-1 is reported as a pseudogene. CDR3 size: 9 residues. The CDR3 bases are TGTGCCACCCTCGCCGAGCAGTACTTC. It encodes CATLAEQYF.

This clone was detected only once. This chain joins TRBV7-2 and TRBJ2-5; the D is unclear. Germline CDR1 reads SGHTA; CDR2 reads FQGNSA. There are 14 residues in the CDR3. V was cut by 1 base and J by 5 bases, with 11 bases left in between. CDR3 protein: CASSLDQARETQYF. CDR3 nucleotides: TGTGCCAGCAGCTTAGACCAAGCGAGGGAGACCCAGTACTTC.

This clone appeared once. The rearrangement joins TRBV7-3 to TRBJ2-3, with 7 bases identical to TRBD1. This CDR3 comprises 17 residues. The ends lost 4 bases at V and 0 bases at J; junction bases unmatched: 10. CDR1 SGHTA and CDR2 FQGTGA come from the germline V gene. Here the CDR3 DNA reads TGTGCCAGCAGCTCGTCCGCCGGGACAGTTAGCACAGATACGCAGTATTTT. Translation: CASSSSAGTVSTDTQYF.

The chain joins TRBV12-3 or TRBV12-4 to TRBJ2-7; D possibly corresponds to TRBD2 (6 bases). The CDR3 consists of 13 residues. V was trimmed by 3 bases and J by 3 bases, leaving 9 bases between them. The CDR3 sequence: CASSLGGNYEQYF. For the CDR3, the DNA is TGTGCCAGCAGTTTGGGCGGGAACTACGAGCAGTACTTC.